This paragraph covers one T cell receptor (beta chain) sequence. The antigen is undetermined. The data derive from a study of T cells in tuberculosis. Study-level results: Cases with active tuberculosis were adults, while controls were adolescents.

Libraries were prepared by immunoSEQ multiplex PCR; TCRdb keeps only in-frame clonotypes and omits some of them. Of more than 35,000 clones in the sample, 90% to 95% are singletons; the top ten hold less than 8.5%. From germline, CDR1 is SGHVS and CDR2 FQNEAQ. This CDR3 is built from 13 residues. The V end was cut by 3 bases, the J end by 1 base, with 5 bases between. The source of this sequence is a donor aged 5-35 years with latent tuberculosis or without tuberculosis infection. The chain recombines TRBV7-8 with TRBJ2-3, with no clear D. The sample taken for sequencing was PBMCs. The CDR3 loop is CASSFPGTDTQYF. In nucleotides, the CDR3 is TGTGCCAGCAGCTTCCCCGGCACAGATACGCAGTATTTT.